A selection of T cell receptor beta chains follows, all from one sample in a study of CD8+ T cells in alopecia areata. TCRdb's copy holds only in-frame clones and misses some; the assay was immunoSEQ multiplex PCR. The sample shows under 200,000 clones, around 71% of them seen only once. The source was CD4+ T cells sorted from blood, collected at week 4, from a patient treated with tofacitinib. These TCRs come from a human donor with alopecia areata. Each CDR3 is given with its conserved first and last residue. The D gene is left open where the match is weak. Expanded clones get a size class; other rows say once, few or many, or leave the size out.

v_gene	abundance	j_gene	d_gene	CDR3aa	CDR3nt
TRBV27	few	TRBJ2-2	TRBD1	CASSRQGAGYTGELFF	TGTGCCAGCAGTCGCCAGGGGGCTGGGTACACCGGGGAGCTGTTTTTT
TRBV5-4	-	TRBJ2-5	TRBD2	CASSAGTSGVQETQYF	TGTGCCAGCAGCGCCGGGACTAGCGGGGTACAAGAGACCCAGTACTTC
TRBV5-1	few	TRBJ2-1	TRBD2	CASRTGTSDYNEQFF	TGCGCCAGCAGGACCGGGACTAGCGACTACAATGAGCAGTTCTTC
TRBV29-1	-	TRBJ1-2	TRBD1	CSVEPQQGIDGYGYTF	TGCAGCGTTGAACCTCAACAGGGGATCGACGGATATGGCTACACCTTC
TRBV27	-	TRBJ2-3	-	CASSPSRVRDTQYF	TGTGCCAGCAGTCCCTCCCGGGTCAGGGATACGCAGTATTTT
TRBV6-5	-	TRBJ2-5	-	CASRDPPQETQYF	TGTGCCAGCAGAGATCCACCTCAAGAGACCCAGTACTTC
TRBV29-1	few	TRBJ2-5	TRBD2	CSVVLAGRETQYF	TGCAGCGTTGTCCTAGCGGGGAGAGAGACCCAGTACTTC
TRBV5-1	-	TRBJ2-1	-	CASSLAISHAREQFF	TGCGCCAGCAGCTTGGCCATCAGCCATGCGAGAGAGCAGTTCTTC
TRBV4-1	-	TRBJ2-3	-	CASSQYTDTQYF	TGCGCCAGCAGCCAGTACACAGATACGCAGTATTTT
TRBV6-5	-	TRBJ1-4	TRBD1	CASSYGQGWEKLFF	TGTGCCAGCAGTTATGGACAGGGGTGGGAAAAACTGTTTTTT
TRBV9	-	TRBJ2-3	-	CASSVEPSPHTDTQYF	TGTGCCAGCAGCGTAGAACCTTCCCCACACACAGATACGCAGTATTTT
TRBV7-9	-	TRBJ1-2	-	CASSSGLYGYTF	TGTGCCAGCAGCTCCGGACTCTATGGCTACACCTTC
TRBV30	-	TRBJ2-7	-	CAWSSLNYEQYF	TGTGCCTGGAGTAGTCTTAACTACGAGCAGTACTTC